What follows is one T cell receptor beta chain and its context. Antigen specificity is unknown. Following RNA extraction, reverse transcription yielded cDNA that acted as the sequencing template. Using immunoSEQ multiplex PCR, the repertoire was profiled, and TCRdb retains in-frame clones only, with some absent. The data show fewer than 100,000 clones, 50% to 75% seen once. From germline, CDR1 is LGHNA and CDR2 YSLEER. The CDR3 sequence is 14 residues long. Deletions cut 5 bases from V and 6 bases from J, with 13 bases between. Treatment given: oral pan-JAK inhibitor, 5-10 mg twice daily. Peripheral blood, together with lesional scalp punch biopsies, was collected from alopecia areata patients. Sorting of CD4+ and CD8+ T cells was performed on PBMCs. This sample was taken from a study of CD8+ T cells in alopecia areata. Background on the study: Those treated were given oral tofacitinib at 5 to 10 mg twice daily.

Study-wide results and limits: Normal skin's resident alphabeta T cells are also sequenced in scalp samples.

The TCR originated in a human donor with alopecia areata. J is TRBJ2-2 and V is TRBV4-3, with D perhaps matching TRBD1 (6 bases). This specimen was CD8+ T cells sorted from blood, taken at week 4, from a patient treated with tofacitinib. The CDR3 nucleotides are TGCGCCAGCAGCTACATACAGGGCTCCGGGGAGCTGTTTTTT. This codes for CASSYIQGSGELFF.